These T cell receptor beta chains were read from a single sample in a study of Ad26.COV2.S vaccination and SARS-CoV-2 variants. Method: immunoSEQ multiplex PCR; TCRdb's copy keeps in-frame clones and lacks some. The profile shows about 430,000 clones, more than 80% of them singletons. The sample here was peripheral blood, taken in a trial of Ad26.COV2.S vaccine versus placebo. These receptors came from a person between 18 and 65 years old who received the Ad26.COV2.S COVID-19 vaccine or a placebo. CDR3s include the opening cysteine and the closing phenylalanine or tryptophan. The order of the fields is clone size, J gene, CDR3 length, V gene, D gene, CDR3 DNA, CDR3 protein. D genes are given only for firm matches. Size is omitted from some rows. Given values are once, few, many or a class for expanded clones.

clone_size: .; j_call: TRBJ2-5; cdr3_length: 11; v_call: TRBV21-1; d_call: .; cdr3_nt: TGTGCCAGCAGCAATGAAGAGACCCAGTACTTC; cdr3_aa: CASSNEETQYF
clone_size: .; j_call: TRBJ2-1; cdr3_length: 13; v_call: TRBV6-4; d_call: .; cdr3_nt: TGTGCCAGTTCACAGGGCCCCTACAATGAGCAGTTCTTC; cdr3_aa: CASSQGPYNEQFF
clone_size: .; j_call: TRBJ1-4; cdr3_length: 13; v_call: TRBV6-5; d_call: TRBD1; cdr3_nt: TGTGCCACTCAGGGACAGAGGGAAGAAAAACTGTTTTTT; cdr3_aa: CATQGQREEKLFF
clone_size: .; j_call: TRBJ2-1; cdr3_length: 14; v_call: TRBV6-4; d_call: .; cdr3_nt: TGTGCCAGCAGTGACTCCGGAGGGGAGAATGAGCAGTTCTTC; cdr3_aa: CASSDSGGENEQFF
clone_size: .; j_call: TRBJ1-1; cdr3_length: 13; v_call: TRBV7-3; d_call: .; cdr3_nt: TGTGCCAGCAGCTTAGACAGAAACACTGAAGCTTTCTTT; cdr3_aa: CASSLDRNTEAFF
clone_size: once; j_call: TRBJ2-3; cdr3_length: 17; v_call: TRBV15; d_call: TRBD2; cdr3_nt: TGTGCCACCAGCATTACTAGCGGGAGTTCTAGCACAGATACGCAGTATTTT; cdr3_aa: CATSITSGSSSTDTQYF
clone_size: .; j_call: TRBJ1-2; cdr3_length: 12; v_call: TRBV30; d_call: .; cdr3_nt: TGTGCCTGGAGTGTACTCGGGGTGGGCTACACCTTC; cdr3_aa: CAWSVLGVGYTF
clone_size: .; j_call: TRBJ1-4; cdr3_length: 14; v_call: TRBV5-1; d_call: TRBD1; cdr3_nt: TGCGCCAGCAGCTTCGGACAGGGGGAAGGAAAACTGTTTTTT; cdr3_aa: CASSFGQGEGKLFF
clone_size: .; j_call: TRBJ2-3; cdr3_length: 16; v_call: TRBV27; d_call: TRBD2; cdr3_nt: TGTGCCAGCAGCCGACTAGCGGGAGGGCCGATAGATACGCAGTATTTT; cdr3_aa: CASSRLAGGPIDTQYF
clone_size: .; j_call: TRBJ1-2; cdr3_length: 14; v_call: TRBV6-5; d_call: TRBD1; cdr3_nt: TGTGCCAGCAGTCGCGGACAGGGGGGGTATGGCTACACCTTC; cdr3_aa: CASSRGQGGYGYTF
clone_size: .; j_call: TRBJ1-2; cdr3_length: 14; v_call: TRBV3-1/TRBV3-2; d_call: TRBD1; cdr3_nt: TGTGCCAGCACCAACTTACAGGGGTCCTATGGCTACACCTTC; cdr3_aa: CASTNLQGSYGYTF
clone_size: .; j_call: TRBJ2-1; cdr3_length: 14; v_call: TRBV30; d_call: TRBD2; cdr3_nt: TGTGCCTGGAGAGAGGGAGGGAGTTACAATGAGCAGTTCTTC; cdr3_aa: CAWREGGSYNEQFF
clone_size: few; j_call: TRBJ2-7; cdr3_length: 16; v_call: TRBV18; d_call: TRBD1; cdr3_nt: TGTGCCAGCTCACTAACCAGGGACAGGGCGGCCTACGAGCAGTACTTC; cdr3_aa: CASSLTRDRAAYEQYF
clone_size: .; j_call: TRBJ2-7; cdr3_length: 13; v_call: TRBV29-1; d_call: .; cdr3_nt: TGCAGCGTTGACACACCGACCTCCTACGAGCAGTACTTC; cdr3_aa: CSVDTPTSYEQYF
clone_size: .; j_call: TRBJ2-5; cdr3_length: 17; v_call: TRBV10-3; d_call: .; cdr3_nt: TGTGCCATCAGTGAGTCGAGGGGCTCCCGAGGGGCAGAGACCCAGTACTTC; cdr3_aa: CAISESRGSRGAETQYF
clone_size: .; j_call: TRBJ2-2; cdr3_length: 15; v_call: TRBV29-1; d_call: .; cdr3_nt: TGCAGCGTTGAAGATCCCAAGAAAGGTTCCGGGGAGCTGTTTTTT; cdr3_aa: CSVEDPKKGSGELFF
clone_size: .; j_call: TRBJ2-1; cdr3_length: 14; v_call: TRBV2; d_call: TRBD2; cdr3_nt: TGTGCCAGCAGTGAGGGACTATCTACAATGAAGCAGTTCTTC; cdr3_aa: CASSEGLSTMKQFF
clone_size: .; j_call: TRBJ1-1; cdr3_length: 13; v_call: TRBV18; d_call: .; cdr3_nt: TGTGCCAGCTCACCACCGCCAGCTCCTGAAGCTTTCTTT; cdr3_aa: CASSPPPAPEAFF
clone_size: .; j_call: TRBJ2-7; cdr3_length: 14; v_call: TRBV27; d_call: TRBD2; cdr3_nt: TGTGCCAGCCTTATAGCGGGAGAGAAATGCGAGCAGTACTTC; cdr3_aa: CASLIAGEKCEQYF
clone_size: once; j_call: TRBJ2-1; cdr3_length: 15; v_call: TRBV7-8; d_call: TRBD2; cdr3_nt: TGTGCCAGCAGCTTAGGAGCTAGCGGATACAATGAGCAGTTCTTC; cdr3_aa: CASSLGASGYNEQFF
clone_size: .; j_call: TRBJ2-4; cdr3_length: 16; v_call: TRBV9; d_call: .; cdr3_nt: TGTGCCAGCAGCGTAGAAGGTTCGGGGCCCAAAAACATTCAGTACTTC; cdr3_aa: CASSVEGSGPKNIQYF
clone_size: .; j_call: TRBJ2-5; cdr3_length: 15; v_call: TRBV28; d_call: TRBD1; cdr3_nt: TGTGCCAGCAGGGGGTCGGGACAGGGCCAAGAGACCCAGTACTTC; cdr3_aa: CASRGSGQGQETQYF
clone_size: .; j_call: TRBJ2-1; cdr3_length: 16; v_call: TRBV3-1/TRBV3-2; d_call: TRBD2; cdr3_nt: TGTGCCAGCAGCCACTTAGCGGGAGCAGGGCAGGATGAGCAGTTCTTC; cdr3_aa: CASSHLAGAGQDEQFF
clone_size: .; j_call: TRBJ2-1; cdr3_length: 15; v_call: TRBV5-6; d_call: .; cdr3_nt: TGTGCCAGCAGGGTGGTGGGGGCCTCCTACAATGAGCAGTTCTTC; cdr3_aa: CASRVVGASYNEQFF
clone_size: .; j_call: TRBJ2-5; cdr3_length: 16; v_call: TRBV10-1; d_call: TRBD1; cdr3_nt: TGCGCCAGCAGTGAGCTCAGGACAGGGGGTTTTGAGACCCAGTACTTC; cdr3_aa: CASSELRTGGFETQYF
clone_size: .; j_call: TRBJ2-6; cdr3_length: 13; v_call: TRBV18; d_call: .; cdr3_nt: TGTGCCAGCCCGCGGACTGGGGCCAACGTCCTGACTTTC; cdr3_aa: CASPRTGANVLTF
clone_size: .; j_call: TRBJ2-1; cdr3_length: 14; v_call: TRBV30; d_call: .; cdr3_nt: TGTGCCTGGAGCGAAAGACTAACCATCAATGAGCAGTTCTTC; cdr3_aa: CAWSERLTINEQFF
clone_size: .; j_call: TRBJ2-1; cdr3_length: 14; v_call: TRBV18; d_call: .; cdr3_nt: TGTGCCAGCTCACCACCGGGCCTAGACAATGAGCAGTTCTTC; cdr3_aa: CASSPPGLDNEQFF
clone_size: .; j_call: TRBJ1-2; cdr3_length: 16; v_call: TRBV4-2; d_call: TRBD1; cdr3_nt: TGTGCCAGCAGCCAAGGGACAGGGGTAGATGGGTATGGCTACACCTTC; cdr3_aa: CASSQGTGVDGYGYTF
clone_size: .; j_call: TRBJ2-7; cdr3_length: 13; v_call: TRBV12-3/TRBV12-4; d_call: .; cdr3_nt: TGTGCCAGCAGTTTAAAGCGGCTCTACGAGCAGTACTTC; cdr3_aa: CASSLKRLYEQYF
clone_size: .; j_call: TRBJ1-5; cdr3_length: 15; v_call: TRBV19; d_call: TRBD1; cdr3_nt: TGTGCCAGTAGTAAGGCTGGGACAGGTTGGATGCCCCAGCATTTT; cdr3_aa: CASSKAGTGWMPQHF
clone_size: few; j_call: TRBJ2-1; cdr3_length: 12; v_call: TRBV6-4; d_call: .; cdr3_nt: TGTGCCAGCAGTGACCAGCACAATGAGCAGTTCTTC; cdr3_aa: CASSDQHNEQFF
clone_size: .; j_call: TRBJ1-2; cdr3_length: 15; v_call: TRBV6-5; d_call: TRBD1; cdr3_nt: TGTGCCAGCAGTCTAACCGCCGGGACAGGCTATGGCTACACCTTC; cdr3_aa: CASSLTAGTGYGYTF
clone_size: once; j_call: TRBJ2-6; cdr3_length: 17; v_call: TRBV9; d_call: TRBD1; cdr3_nt: TGTGCCAGCAGCACTACAGGGGGCGCGGATGGGGCCAACGTCCTGACTTTC; cdr3_aa: CASSTTGGADGANVLTF
clone_size: .; j_call: TRBJ2-1; cdr3_length: 14; v_call: TRBV10-1; d_call: TRBD2; cdr3_nt: TGCGCCAGCAGTGAGGGACTAGCTGTGAATGAGCAGTTCTTC; cdr3_aa: CASSEGLAVNEQFF
clone_size: .; j_call: TRBJ2-3; cdr3_length: 17; v_call: TRBV19; d_call: .; cdr3_nt: TGTGCCAGTAGTACAGTACAGGGACTTGGGACGACAGATACGCAGTATTTT; cdr3_aa: CASSTVQGLGTTDTQYF
clone_size: once; j_call: TRBJ2-7; cdr3_length: 17; v_call: TRBV5-1; d_call: TRBD2; cdr3_nt: TGCGCCAGCAGCTTGGTCCCGGGACTAGCAGACGCTACCGAGCAGTACTTC; cdr3_aa: CASSLVPGLADATEQYF
clone_size: .; j_call: TRBJ1-4; cdr3_length: 14; v_call: TRBV28; d_call: .; cdr3_nt: TGTGCCAGCAGCTTACATACAACTAATGAAAAACTGTTTTTT; cdr3_aa: CASSLHTTNEKLFF
clone_size: once; j_call: TRBJ1-1; cdr3_length: 14; v_call: TRBV7-2; d_call: .; cdr3_nt: TGTGCCAGCAGCCCCCAGGGTGCCGGCACTGAAGCTTTCTTT; cdr3_aa: CASSPQGAGTEAFF
clone_size: .; j_call: TRBJ2-1; cdr3_length: 15; v_call: TRBV5-4; d_call: TRBD2; cdr3_nt: TGTGCCAGTAACGGACTAGCGGGAGCAGTTGGTGAGCAGTTCTTC; cdr3_aa: CASNGLAGAVGEQFF
clone_size: .; j_call: TRBJ2-7; cdr3_length: 12; v_call: TRBV28; d_call: .; cdr3_nt: TGTGCCAGCAGTCTCAGCTCCTACGAGCAGTACTTC; cdr3_aa: CASSLSSYEQYF
clone_size: .; j_call: TRBJ1-1; cdr3_length: 14; v_call: TRBV5-6; d_call: TRBD1; cdr3_nt: TGTGCCAGCAGGCAAACAGGGGGCAAATCAGAAGCTTTCTTT; cdr3_aa: CASRQTGGKSEAFF
clone_size: .; j_call: TRBJ2-1; cdr3_length: 15; v_call: TRBV7-3; d_call: TRBD2; cdr3_nt: TGTGCCAGCAGCTCTACGAGCGGGAGGTACAATGAGCAGTTCTTC; cdr3_aa: CASSSTSGRYNEQFF
clone_size: .; j_call: TRBJ1-2; cdr3_length: 13; v_call: TRBV28; d_call: .; cdr3_nt: TGTGCCAGCAGTCGTATACGTAACTATGGCTACACCTTC; cdr3_aa: CASSRIRNYGYTF
clone_size: .; j_call: TRBJ2-7; cdr3_length: 14; v_call: TRBV4-3; d_call: .; cdr3_nt: TGCGCCAGCAGCCAAGGGACGGTAGCCTACGAGCAGTACTTC; cdr3_aa: CASSQGTVAYEQYF
clone_size: .; j_call: TRBJ2-1; cdr3_length: 15; v_call: TRBV11-2; d_call: TRBD2; cdr3_nt: TGTGCCAGCAGCTCGCGACTAGCGGGGGACCGGGTGCAGTTCTTC; cdr3_aa: CASSSRLAGDRVQFF
clone_size: .; j_call: TRBJ2-2; cdr3_length: 16; v_call: TRBV18; d_call: .; cdr3_nt: TGTGCCAGCTCACCGTTTCGCGTCGGGGGCACCGGGGAGCTGTTTTTT; cdr3_aa: CASSPFRVGGTGELFF
clone_size: .; j_call: TRBJ2-7; cdr3_length: 15; v_call: TRBV6-5; d_call: .; cdr3_nt: TGTGCCAGCAGTCTTAGGGGGAATCTCGGCTACGAGCAGTACTTC; cdr3_aa: CASSLRGNLGYEQYF
clone_size: .; j_call: TRBJ2-1; cdr3_length: 20; v_call: TRBV3-1/TRBV3-2; d_call: .; cdr3_nt: TGTGCCAGCAGCCAAGACCTCCTAGCCCAAATAAACGGACCCGGCAATGAGCAGTTCTTC; cdr3_aa: CASSQDLLAQINGPGNEQFF
clone_size: .; j_call: TRBJ2-1; cdr3_length: 13; v_call: TRBV2; d_call: TRBD2; cdr3_nt: TGTGCCAGCAATCTAGCGGCTTACAATGAGCAGTTCTTC; cdr3_aa: CASNLAAYNEQFF
clone_size: once; j_call: TRBJ2-1; cdr3_length: 13; v_call: TRBV7-3; d_call: .; cdr3_nt: TGTGCCAGCAGCTCCAAGGGGTACAATGAGCAGTTCTTC; cdr3_aa: CASSSKGYNEQFF
clone_size: .; j_call: TRBJ1-1; cdr3_length: 16; v_call: TRBV5-4; d_call: .; cdr3_nt: TGTGCCAGCAGCTTGACTACACGAACGGGGCCTCGTGAAGCTTTCTTT; cdr3_aa: CASSLTTRTGPREAFF
clone_size: .; j_call: TRBJ2-7; cdr3_length: 15; v_call: TRBV19; d_call: TRBD1; cdr3_nt: TGTGCCAGTAGTATGGGCAGACAGGGGACCTACGAGCAGTACTTC; cdr3_aa: CASSMGRQGTYEQYF
clone_size: .; j_call: TRBJ2-7; cdr3_length: 19; v_call: TRBV28; d_call: TRBD1; cdr3_nt: TGTGCCAGCAGTACCTTTGAAGGGACAGGGGCAACTCGTAGCCACGAGCAGTACTTC; cdr3_aa: CASSTFEGTGATRSHEQYF